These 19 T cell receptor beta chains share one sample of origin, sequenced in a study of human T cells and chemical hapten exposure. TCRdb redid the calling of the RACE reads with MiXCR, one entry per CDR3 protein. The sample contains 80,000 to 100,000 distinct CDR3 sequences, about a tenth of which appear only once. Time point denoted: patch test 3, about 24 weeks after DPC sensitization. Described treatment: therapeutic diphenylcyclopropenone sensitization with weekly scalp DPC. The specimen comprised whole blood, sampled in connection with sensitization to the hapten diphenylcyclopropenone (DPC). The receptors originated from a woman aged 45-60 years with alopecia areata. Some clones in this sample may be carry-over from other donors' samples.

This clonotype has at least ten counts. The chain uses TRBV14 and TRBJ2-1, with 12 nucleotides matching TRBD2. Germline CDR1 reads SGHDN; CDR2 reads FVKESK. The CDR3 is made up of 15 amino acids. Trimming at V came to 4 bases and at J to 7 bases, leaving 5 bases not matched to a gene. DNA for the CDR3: TGTGCCAGCAGCCCGCTAGCGGGAGGGCAAAATGAGCAGTTCTTC. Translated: CASSPLAGGQNEQFF.

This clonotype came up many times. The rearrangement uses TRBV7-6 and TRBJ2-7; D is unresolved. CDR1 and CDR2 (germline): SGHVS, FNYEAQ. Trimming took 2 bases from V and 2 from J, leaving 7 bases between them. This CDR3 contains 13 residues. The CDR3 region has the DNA TGTGCCAGCAGCTTATCTGGTCCCTACGAGCAGTACTTC. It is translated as CASSLSGPYEQYF.

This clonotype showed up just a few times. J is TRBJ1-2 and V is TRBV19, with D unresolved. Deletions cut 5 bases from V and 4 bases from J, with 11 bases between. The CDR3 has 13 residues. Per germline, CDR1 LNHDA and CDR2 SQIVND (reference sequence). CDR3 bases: TGTGCCAGTAGTCCTCGGACGGCCTATGGCTACACCTTC. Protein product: CASSPRTAYGYTF.

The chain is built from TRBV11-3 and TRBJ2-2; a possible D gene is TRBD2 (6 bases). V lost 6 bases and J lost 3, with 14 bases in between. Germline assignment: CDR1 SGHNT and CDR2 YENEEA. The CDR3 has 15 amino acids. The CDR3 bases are TGTGCCAGCAGTCCCGGCGGGGAAGACACCGGGGAGCTGTTTTTT. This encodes CASSPGGEDTGELFF.

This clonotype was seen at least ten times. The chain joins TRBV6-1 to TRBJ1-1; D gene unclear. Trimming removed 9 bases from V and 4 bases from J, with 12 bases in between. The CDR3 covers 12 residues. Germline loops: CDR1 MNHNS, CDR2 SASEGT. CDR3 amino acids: CASREAGTEAFF. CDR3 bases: TGTGCCAGTCGGGAAGCCGGCACTGAAGCTTTCTTT.

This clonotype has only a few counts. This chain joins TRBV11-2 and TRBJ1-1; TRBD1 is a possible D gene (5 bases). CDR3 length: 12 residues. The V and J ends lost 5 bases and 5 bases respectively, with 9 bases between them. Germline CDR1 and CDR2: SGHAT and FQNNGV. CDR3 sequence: CASSRGVTEAFF. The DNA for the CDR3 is TGTGCCAGCAGCCGAGGGGTGACTGAAGCTTTCTTT.

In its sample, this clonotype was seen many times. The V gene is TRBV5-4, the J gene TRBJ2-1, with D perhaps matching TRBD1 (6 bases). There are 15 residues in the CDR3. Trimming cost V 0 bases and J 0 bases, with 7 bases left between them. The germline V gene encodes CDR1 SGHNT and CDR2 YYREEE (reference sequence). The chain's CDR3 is CASSLGGPSYNEQFF. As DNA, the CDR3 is TGTGCCAGCAGCTTGGGGGGGCCCTCCTACAATGAGCAGTTCTTC.

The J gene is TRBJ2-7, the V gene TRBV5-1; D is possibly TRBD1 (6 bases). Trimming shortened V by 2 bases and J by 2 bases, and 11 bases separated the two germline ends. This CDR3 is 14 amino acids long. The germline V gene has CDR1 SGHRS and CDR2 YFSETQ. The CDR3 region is CASSFRQAPYEQYF. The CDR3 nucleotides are TGCGCCAGCAGCTTCCGACAGGCCCCCTACGAGCAGTACTTC.

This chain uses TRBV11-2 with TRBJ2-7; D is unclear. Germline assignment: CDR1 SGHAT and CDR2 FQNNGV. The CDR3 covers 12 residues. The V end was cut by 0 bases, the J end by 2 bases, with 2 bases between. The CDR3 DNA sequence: TGTGCCAGCAGCTTAGACGCCTACGAGCAGTACTTC. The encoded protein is CASSLDAYEQYF. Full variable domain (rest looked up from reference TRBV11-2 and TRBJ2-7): EAGVAQSPRYKIIEKRQSVAFWCNPISGHATLYWYQQILGQGPKLLIQFQNNGVVDDSQLPKDRFSAERLKGVDSTLKIQPAKLEDSAVYLCASSLDAYEQYFGPGTRLTVT.

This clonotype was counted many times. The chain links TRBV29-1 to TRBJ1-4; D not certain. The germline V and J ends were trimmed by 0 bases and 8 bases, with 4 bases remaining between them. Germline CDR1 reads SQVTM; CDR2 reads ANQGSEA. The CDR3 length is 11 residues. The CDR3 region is CSVEDGEKLFF. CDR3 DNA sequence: TGCAGCGTTGAAGACGGCGAAAAACTGTTTTTT.

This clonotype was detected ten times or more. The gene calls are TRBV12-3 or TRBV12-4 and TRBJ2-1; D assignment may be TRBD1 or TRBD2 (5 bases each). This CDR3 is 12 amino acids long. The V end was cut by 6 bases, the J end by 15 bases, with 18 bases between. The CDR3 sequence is CASSPDLGVSFF. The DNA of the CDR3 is TGTGCCAGCAGCCCCGATTTGGGGGTTTCGTTCTTC.

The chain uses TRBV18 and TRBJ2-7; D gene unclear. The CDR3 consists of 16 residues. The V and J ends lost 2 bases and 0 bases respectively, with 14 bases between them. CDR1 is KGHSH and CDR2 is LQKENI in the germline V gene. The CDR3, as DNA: TGTGCCAGCTCACCAACCCCCCCCTCCAGCTCCTACGAGCAGTACTTC. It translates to CASSPTPPSSSYEQYF.

CDR3 sequence reads: CASSAGSSPLHF. CDR3 in DNA: TGTGCCAGCAGCGCTGGGTCGTCACCCCTCCACTTT. V usage is TRBV6-5 and J usage is TRBJ1-6; D is unclear. Trimming shortened V by 6 bases and J by 10 bases, and 10 bases separated the two germline ends. CDR3 length equals 12 residues. Germline values: CDR1 MNHEY, CDR2 SVGAGI.

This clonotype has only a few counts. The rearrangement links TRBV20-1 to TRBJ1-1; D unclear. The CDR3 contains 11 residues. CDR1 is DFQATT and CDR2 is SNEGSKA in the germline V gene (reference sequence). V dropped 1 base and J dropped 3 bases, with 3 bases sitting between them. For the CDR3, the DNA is TGCAGTGCTAGAGGAGACACTGAAGCTTTCTTT. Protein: CSARGDTEAFF.

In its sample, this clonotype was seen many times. CDR3 nucleotides: TGCGCCAGCAGCCGCGGGAGTTTGACCACCGGGGAGCTGTTTTTT. The encoded protein is CASSRGSLTTGELFF. The V and J genes are TRBV5-1 and TRBJ2-2; 7 bases line up with TRBD2. The CDR3 consists of 15 residues. Germline CDR1 is SGHRS and CDR2 is YFSETQ. Trimming at V came to 4 bases and at J to 4 bases, leaving 7 bases not matched to a gene.

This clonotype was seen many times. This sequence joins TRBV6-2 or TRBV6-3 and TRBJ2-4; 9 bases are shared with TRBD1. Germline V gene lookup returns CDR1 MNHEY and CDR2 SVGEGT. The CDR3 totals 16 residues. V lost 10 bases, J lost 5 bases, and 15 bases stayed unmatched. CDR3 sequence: CATTFSGTGNQNIQYF. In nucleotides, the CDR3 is TGTGCCACCACATTCTCCGGGACAGGGAATCAAAACATTCAGTACTTC.

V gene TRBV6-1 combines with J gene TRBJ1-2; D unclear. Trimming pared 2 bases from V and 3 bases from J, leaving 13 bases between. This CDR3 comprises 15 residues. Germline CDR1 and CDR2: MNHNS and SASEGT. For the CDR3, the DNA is TGTGCCAGCAGTGAATGGCAGATCCTAGACTATGGCTACACCTTC. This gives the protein CASSEWQILDYGYTF.

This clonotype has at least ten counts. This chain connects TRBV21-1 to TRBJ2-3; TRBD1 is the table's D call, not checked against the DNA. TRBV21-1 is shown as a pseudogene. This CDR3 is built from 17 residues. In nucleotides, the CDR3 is TGTGCCAGCAGCAAACTGCGAAGGGGGGCATGCACAGATACGCAGTATTTT. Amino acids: CASSKLRRGACTDTQYF.

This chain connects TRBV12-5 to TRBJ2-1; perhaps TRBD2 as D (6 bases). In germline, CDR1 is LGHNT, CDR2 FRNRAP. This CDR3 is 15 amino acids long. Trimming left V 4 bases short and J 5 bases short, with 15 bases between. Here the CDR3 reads CASGSPEGADNEQFF. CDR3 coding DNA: TGTGCTAGTGGTTCCCCGGAGGGAGCCGACAATGAGCAGTTCTTC.